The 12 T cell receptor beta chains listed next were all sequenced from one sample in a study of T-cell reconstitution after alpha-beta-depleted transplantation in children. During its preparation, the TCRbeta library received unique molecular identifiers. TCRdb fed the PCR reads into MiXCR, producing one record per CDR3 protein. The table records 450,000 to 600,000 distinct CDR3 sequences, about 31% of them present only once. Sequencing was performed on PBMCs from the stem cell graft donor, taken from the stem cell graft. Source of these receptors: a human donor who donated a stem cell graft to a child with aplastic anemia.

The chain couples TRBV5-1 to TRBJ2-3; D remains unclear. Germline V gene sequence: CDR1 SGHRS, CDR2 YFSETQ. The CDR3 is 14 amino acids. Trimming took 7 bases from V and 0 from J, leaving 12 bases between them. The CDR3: CASGYQPSTDTQYF. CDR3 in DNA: TGCGCCAGCGGCTACCAGCCTAGCACAGATACGCAGTATTTT.

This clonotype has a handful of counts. The CDR3, as DNA: TGTGCCAGCAGTTATCGGCGGAGAATGAACACCGGGGAGCTGTTTTTT. Residues: CASSYRRRMNTGELFF. This chain joins TRBV6-2 or TRBV6-3 and TRBJ2-2; D is uncertain. CDR1 is MNHEY, CDR2 SVGEGT, per germline. The CDR3 runs 16 residues. The V end lost 3 bases, the J end lost 1 base, and 12 bases lay between the germline ends.

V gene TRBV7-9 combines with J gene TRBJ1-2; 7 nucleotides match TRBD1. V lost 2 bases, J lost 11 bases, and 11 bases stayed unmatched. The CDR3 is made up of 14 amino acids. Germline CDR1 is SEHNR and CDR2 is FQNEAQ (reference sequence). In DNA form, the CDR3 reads TGTGCCAGCAGCTTATCGGAGGGGGCGAGAACATACACCTTC. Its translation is CASSLSEGARTYTF.

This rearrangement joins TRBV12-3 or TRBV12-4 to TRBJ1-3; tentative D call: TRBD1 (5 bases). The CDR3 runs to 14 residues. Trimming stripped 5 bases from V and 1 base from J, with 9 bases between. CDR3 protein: CASSDQGSGNTIYF. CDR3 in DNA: TGTGCCAGCAGTGATCAGGGATCTGGAAACACCATATATTTT.

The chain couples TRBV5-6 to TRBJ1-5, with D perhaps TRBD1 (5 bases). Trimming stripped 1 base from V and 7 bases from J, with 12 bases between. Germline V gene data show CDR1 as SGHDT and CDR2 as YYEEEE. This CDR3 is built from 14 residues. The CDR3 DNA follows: TGTGCCAGCAGCTTGATGGGGGGTCCCCAGCCCCAGCATTTT. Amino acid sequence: CASSLMGGPQPQHF.

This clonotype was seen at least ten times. The CDR3 bases are TGCAGTGCACCCCGAACAGGTCGTATCAATGAGCAGTTCTTC. Protein: CSAPRTGRINEQFF. The chain employs TRBV20-1 and TRBJ2-1, with a tentative D call TRBD1 (5 bases). The CDR3 has 14 residues. V lost 6 bases to trimming and J lost 6 bases, with 18 bases between them. Germline V gene lookup returns CDR1 DFQATT and CDR2 SNEGSKA (reference sequence).

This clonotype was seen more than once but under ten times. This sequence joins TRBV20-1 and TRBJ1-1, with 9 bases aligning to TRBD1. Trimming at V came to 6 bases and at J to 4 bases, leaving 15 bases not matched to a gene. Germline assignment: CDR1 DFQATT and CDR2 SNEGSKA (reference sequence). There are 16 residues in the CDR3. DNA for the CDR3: TGCAGTGCCAGACCCCTACCGGGACAGGGTGTCACTGAAGCTTTCTTT. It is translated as CSARPLPGQGVTEAFF.

DNA for the CDR3: TGCGCCAGCAGCCAAGCGGGACAGCTAAATCAGCCCCAGCATTTT. Encoded protein: CASSQAGQLNQPQHF. This chain connects TRBV4-1 to TRBJ1-5; 7 nucleotides align to TRBD1. The V gene end was trimmed by 1 base and the J gene end by 4 bases; junction bases not matched to a gene: 4. This CDR3 has 15 residues. CDR1 is MGHRA, CDR2 YSYEKL, per germline.

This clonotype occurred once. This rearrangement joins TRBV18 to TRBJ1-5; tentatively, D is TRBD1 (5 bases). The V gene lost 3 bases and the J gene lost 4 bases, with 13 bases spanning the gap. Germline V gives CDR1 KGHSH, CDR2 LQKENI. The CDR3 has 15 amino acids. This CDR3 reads CASSPRTMGNQPQHF. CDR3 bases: TGTGCCAGCTCACCGAGGACAATGGGAAATCAGCCCCAGCATTTT.

CDR3 amino acids: CASSYTALTEAFF. DNA for the CDR3: TGTGCCAGCAGTTACACGGCTCTCACTGAAGCTTTCTTT. V gene TRBV6-5 combines with J gene TRBJ1-1; no clear D. CDR3 size: 13 residues. The V end was cut by 2 bases, the J end by 4 bases, with 8 bases between. Germline-derived CDR1 and CDR2 are MNHEY and SVGAGI.

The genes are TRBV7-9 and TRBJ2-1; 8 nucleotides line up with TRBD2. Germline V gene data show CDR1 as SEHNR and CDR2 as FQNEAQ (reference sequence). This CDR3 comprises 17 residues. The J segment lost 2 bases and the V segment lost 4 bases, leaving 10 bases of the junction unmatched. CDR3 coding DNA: TGTGCCAGCAGCTCCCCACGGGCGGGAGGCACCTACAATGAGCAGTTCTTC. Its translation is CASSSPRAGGTYNEQFF.

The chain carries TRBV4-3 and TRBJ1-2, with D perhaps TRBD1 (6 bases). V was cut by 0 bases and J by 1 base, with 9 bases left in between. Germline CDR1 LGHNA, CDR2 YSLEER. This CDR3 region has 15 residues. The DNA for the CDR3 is TGCGCCAGCAGCCAAGATCGGACAGTTAACTATGGCTACACCTTC. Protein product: CASSQDRTVNYGYTF.